These 7 T cell receptor beta chains came from one sample sequenced in a study of T cell repertoires in cytomegalovirus infection. These receptors are not linked to any known antigen. TCRdb redid the calling of the reads with MiXCR, one entry per CDR3 protein. The table records approximately 270,000 distinct CDR3 sequences, approximately 22% of them present only once. Specimen: cultured PBMCs, collected from culture after CMV antigen stimulation. The receptors originated from a human donor in good health (CMV status not recorded). Some clones in this sample may be carry-over from other donors' samples.

This clonotype has at least ten counts. The chain recombines TRBV7-2 with TRBJ1-1; tentative D call: TRBD1 (5 bases). This CDR3 is 14 amino acids long. Trimming took off 3 bases at V and 4 bases at J, with 12 bases between the two ends. Germline CDR1 reads SGHTA; CDR2 reads FQGNSA. CDR3 sequence (DNA): TGTGCCAGCAGCTTCGGGACGTACGGCACTGAAGCTTTCTTT. Its translation: CASSFGTYGTEAFF.

This clonotype was picked up one time. The CDR3 coding sequence is TGTGCCAGCAGCTCGCGGGCCTTGGCAACCGGGGAGCTGTTTTTT. This encodes CASSSRALATGELFF. V gene TRBV7-8 combines with J gene TRBJ2-2, with D possibly TRBD2 on 5 matching bases. Per germline, CDR1 SGHVS and CDR2 FQNEAQ. Between the trimmed V and J ends, which lost 4 bases and 5 bases, there was a span of 14 bases. CDR3 length equals 15 residues.

About this clonotype itself: A much more abundant neighbour one base away suggests this may be a read error. The chain recombines TRBV7-2 with TRBJ2-3, with no clear D. Per germline, CDR1 SGHTA and CDR2 FQGNSA. The CDR3 consists of 16 residues. This chain's CDR3 is CASSLMGSISTDTQDF. CDR3 DNA: TGTGCCAGCAGCTTAATGGGTAGCATCAGCACAGATACGCAGGATTTT.

A remark on this clonotype: An end of the junction differs from the germline gene, which may be a read error. V and J are TRBV11-2 and TRBJ2-7; perhaps TRBD2 as D (6 bases). This CDR3 region has 12 residues. Germline CDR1 is SGHAT and CDR2 is FQNNGV. CDR3 amino acids: CASSRLGGSSSF. In nucleotides, the CDR3 is TGTGCCAGCAGCCGACTTGGGGGGAGCAGTTCCTTC.

This chain uses TRBV4-2 with TRBJ2-6; D is undetermined. The V gene's germline CDR1 is LGHNA and CDR2 YNFKEQ. The CDR3 totals 14 residues. V was clipped by 2 bases and J by 10 bases, with 12 bases between them. The CDR3 nucleotides are TGTGCCAGCAGCCAATATCCGGGTGATAACGTCCTGACTTTC. Amino acids: CASSQYPGDNVLTF.

This clonotype was counted a few times. The V call is TRBV7-2, the J call TRBJ2-1, with TRBD2 matching over 7 bases. There are 15 residues in the CDR3. The junction had 13 bases not matched to a gene; V was cut back by 8 bases and J by 6 bases. Germline V gives CDR1 SGHTA, CDR2 FQGNSA. The CDR3 is CASGSSASGINEQFF. The CDR3 nucleotides read TGTGCCAGCGGCAGTAGCGCTAGCGGAATCAATGAGCAGTTCTTC.

The V and J genes are TRBV5-1 and TRBJ1-1, with D perhaps TRBD1 (5 bases). Trimming removed 6 bases at V and 0 bases at J, with 9 bases between. The length of the CDR3 is 13 residues. Germline-derived CDR1 and CDR2 are SGHRS and YFSETQ. The CDR3 coding sequence is TGCGCCAGCAACGAGGGACTGAACACTGAAGCTTTCTTT. It encodes CASNEGLNTEAFF. The entire variable domain, with the rest obtained from reference TRBV5-1 and TRBJ1-1, is as follows: KAGVTQTPRYLIKTRGQQVTLSCSPISGHRSVSWYQQTPGQGLQFLFEYFSETQRNKGNFPGRFSGRQFSNSRSEMNVSTLELGDSALYLCASNEGLNTEAFFGQGTRLTVV.